This record concerns one TCR beta chain sequence. Methods used by the authors: Using reference gene primer amplification, nucleated cell counts were estimated. TCRdb's copy holds only in-frame clones and misses some; the assay was immunoSEQ multiplex PCR. D and trimming were read from the DNA, whereas the V and J calls and clone size are those reported in that table. The table includes about 170,000 clones, 84% detected once. The data belong to a study of blood T cell repertoires in COVID-19. The germline CDR1 and CDR2 sequences are SGHDT and YYEEEE. CDR3 length: 14 residues. V dropped 0 bases and J dropped 7; count of bases not matched to a gene: 6. In assigning cohorts, the study relied on participant-reported clinical history. Each recovered donor of Cohort 3 presented with two negative PCRs, clearance, or symptom resolution.

Sequences were obtained from PBMCs or T cells enriched from blood (not recorded which). The chain employs TRBV5-6 and TRBJ1-1, with 7 nucleotides matching TRBD1. This TCR derives from a middle-aged man who had recovered from COVID-19. The CDR3 loop reads CASSLGQGVFEAFF. CDR3 in DNA: TGTGCCAGCAGCTTGGGACAGGGAGTTTTTGAAGCTTTCTTT.